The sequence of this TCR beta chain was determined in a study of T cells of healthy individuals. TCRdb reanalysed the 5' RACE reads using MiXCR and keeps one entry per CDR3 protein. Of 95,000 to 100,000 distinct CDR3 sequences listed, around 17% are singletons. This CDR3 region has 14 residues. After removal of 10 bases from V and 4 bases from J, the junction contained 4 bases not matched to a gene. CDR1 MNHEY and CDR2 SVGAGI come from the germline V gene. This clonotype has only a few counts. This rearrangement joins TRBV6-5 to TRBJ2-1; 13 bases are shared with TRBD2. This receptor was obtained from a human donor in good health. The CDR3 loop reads CATTLAGGYNEQFF. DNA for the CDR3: TGTGCCACCACACTAGCGGGGGGGTACAATGAGCAGTTCTTC.